This passage covers 13 T cell receptor beta chains from one sample sequenced in a study of blood T cell repertoires in COVID-19. This table comes from immunoSEQ multiplex PCR, and its TCRdb copy is limited to in-frame clones, with some not included. The sample lists approximately 58,000 clones, over 75% seen once, with roughly 30% in the top ten. Specimen: peripheral blood. The source of these receptors is a man aged 60 to 69 with COVID-19, enrolled during active disease.

The chain is built from TRBV10-1 and TRBJ2-2; D might be TRBD1 (6 bases). The CDR3 extends over 15 amino acids. Trimming removed 5 bases from V and 5 bases from J, with 15 bases in between. Germline CDR1 WNHNN, CDR2 SYGVQD (reference sequence). The CDR3 protein is CASSLTYRETGELFF. CDR3 DNA: TGCGCCAGCAGTTTGACTTACAGGGAAACCGGGGAGCTGTTTTTT.

This clone was recorded a few times. The chain has TRBV5-1 and TRBJ1-1; the match to TRBD1 covers 9 bases. CDR1 is SGHRS and CDR2 is YFSETQ in the germline V gene. The CDR3 has 14 residues. V was clipped by 5 bases and J by 3 bases; unmatched bases: 5. CDR3 region: CASRRTGVDTEAFF. CDR3 nucleotide sequence: TGCGCCAGCAGACGGACAGGGGTTGACACTGAAGCTTTCTTT.

The V gene is TRBV27, the J gene TRBJ1-1; 8 bases agree with TRBD1. This CDR3 spans 16 amino acids. The ends lost 5 bases at V and 3 bases at J; junction bases unmatched: 11. Germline V gene sequence: CDR1 MNHEY, CDR2 SMNVEV (reference sequence). The CDR3 DNA reads TGTGCCAGCAGTCCAGACAGGGGCCGGGGGGACACTGAAGCTTTCTTT. Its translation is CASSPDRGRGDTEAFF.

The V gene is TRBV5-1, the J gene TRBJ2-7; D is perhaps TRBD2 (5 bases). This CDR3 contains 17 residues. V lost 6 bases and J lost 2, with 24 bases in between. Germline V gene sequence: CDR1 SGHRS, CDR2 YFSETQ. The CDR3 DNA sequence: TGCGCCAGCACACAAGGGAGCCGATTGGCGACTCCCTACGAGCAGTACTTC. It encodes CASTQGSRLATPYEQYF.

The genes are TRBV27 and TRBJ2-3; TRBD2 matches 13 bases. The junction had 8 bases not matched to a gene; V was cut back by 8 bases and J by 6 bases. This CDR3 contains 15 residues. Per the germline V gene, CDR1 is MNHEY and CDR2 is SMNVEV (reference sequence). The CDR3 reads CASRWRLAGGDTQYF. Written as DNA, the CDR3 is TGTGCCAGCCGCTGGAGACTAGCGGGAGGCGATACGCAGTATTTT.

This chain links TRBV27 with TRBJ2-1; TRBD2 agrees at 12 bases. The germline V gene encodes CDR1 MNHEY and CDR2 SMNVEV (reference sequence). Unmatched junction bases numbered 16, after V lost 7 bases and J lost 6 bases. The CDR3 is made up of 18 amino acids. The CDR3 sequence is CASNGHSASGRAVNEQFF. The CDR3 DNA sequence: TGTGCCAGCAATGGGCACTCGGCTAGCGGGAGGGCCGTCAATGAGCAGTTCTTC.

J is TRBJ1-2 and V is TRBV5-1, with a weak D call TRBD1 (6 bases). There are 14 residues in the CDR3. V lost 4 bases and J 7 bases, leaving 17 bases between the germline ends. Germline lookup yields CDR1 SGHRS and CDR2 YFSETQ. The CDR3 DNA reads as TGCGCCAGCAGCAATGCTACAGGGATTTCTGGCTACACCTTC. Amino acids: CASSNATGISGYTF.

The CDR3 protein is CASSQDPGSEAFF. The CDR3 nucleotides are TGTGCCAGCAGCCAAGATCCGGGATCTGAAGCTTTCTTT. The rearrangement uses TRBV4-2 and TRBJ1-1; D is unresolved. The CDR3 loop spans 13 amino acids. Trimming took 0 bases from V and 6 from J, leaving 8 bases between them. Germline CDR1 is LGHNA and CDR2 is YNFKEQ.

This rearrangement joins TRBV5-5 to TRBJ2-2; a weak D match, TRBD1 (5 bases). V lost 0 bases and J 0 bases, leaving 21 bases between the germline ends. CDR1 and CDR2 from the germline V gene are SGHKS and YYEKEE (reference sequence). The CDR3 has 20 residues. The CDR3 sequence: CASSLEGFWATNANTGELFF. CDR3 nucleotide sequence: TGTGCCAGCAGCTTGGAGGGGTTCTGGGCTACAAACGCGAACACCGGGGAGCTGTTTTTT.

The chain carries TRBV5-5 and TRBJ2-7, with unresolved D. Per germline, CDR1 SGHKS and CDR2 YYEKEE (reference sequence). The CDR3 runs 14 residues. V lost 7 bases to trimming and J lost 4 bases, with 18 bases between them. CDR3 nucleotide sequence: TGTGCCAGCGTTAAATGGTACGGAGAATACGAGCAGTACTTC. Translating gives CASVKWYGEYEQYF.

The genes are TRBV14 and TRBJ1-4, with a tentative D call TRBD1 (6 bases). Germline CDR1 and CDR2: SGHDN and FVKESK. This CDR3 has 15 residues. The V gene lost 5 bases and the J gene lost 5 bases, with 15 bases spanning the gap. The CDR3 loop is CASSTRTAANEKLFF. The CDR3 bases are TGTGCCAGCAGCACTAGGACAGCGGCAAATGAAAAACTGTTTTTT. Combining the CDR3 with reference TRBV14 and TRBJ1-4 gives the whole variable domain EAGVTQFPSHSVIEKGQTVTLRCDPISGHDNLYWYRRVMGKEIKFLLHFVKESKQDESGMPNNRFLAERTGGTYSTLKVQPAELEDSGVYFCASSTRTAANEKLFFGSGTQLSVL.

The chain uses TRBV30 and TRBJ1-2, with a weak D call TRBD1 (6 bases). Trimming stripped 3 bases from V and 1 base from J, with 12 bases between. Germline assignment: CDR1 GTSNPN and CDR2 SVGIG (reference sequence). This CDR3 spans 14 amino acids. The CDR3, as DNA: TGTGCCTGGAGGTTTGGACAGCTTAACTATGGCTACACCTTC. Residues: CAWRFGQLNYGYTF.

The CDR3 loop is CASSIVFPSPLNNEQFF. For the CDR3, the DNA is TGTGCCAGTAGTATAGTGTTCCCGTCCCCTTTAAACAATGAGCAGTTCTTC. V gene TRBV19 combines with J gene TRBJ2-1; no reliable D call. The CDR3 length is 17 residues. V was shortened by 1 base and J by 5 bases, with 18 bases between the two germline ends. Germline-derived CDR1 and CDR2 are LNHDA and SQIVND (reference sequence).